The sequence of this T cell receptor (beta chain) was determined in a study of T-cell memory formation after mild COVID-19. Overall study: Among the donors, TCR clusters were largely specific to each donor. Study-wide points: CD4+ contracting clones lay mainly in CM and EM, CD8+ ones in EMRA. Pre-infection memory harbored some responding clones, suggesting cross-reactive memory joined.

Looked up from germline, CDR1 is SGHTA and CDR2 is FQGNSA. The CDR3 runs 14 residues. For this clonotype: What it binds is not known. The junction shows a germline mismatch at one end, possibly a read error.

5'RACE, which relied on constant-segment primers, yielded TCR alpha and TCR beta cDNA libraries carrying sample barcodes and UMIs. TCRdb passed the 5' RACE reads through MiXCR, listing each CDR3 protein once. The sample consists of 300,000 to 350,000 distinct CDR3 sequences, just under 20% of them appearing once. This receptor was obtained from a man aged 18 to 30 who had mild COVID-19 (a few samples of this study predate the infection). Cell type and time point are not known. V is TRBV7-2 and J is TRBJ2-1; 11 bases align to TRBD2. Sequenced input: PBMCs or a T cell subset sorted from them (not recorded which). CDR3 bases: TGTGCCAGCAGCGTAGCGGGGGGGCCAATTCGCTCGTTCTTC. It yields the protein CASSVAGGPIRSFF. Drawing the rest from reference TRBV7-2 and TRBJ2-1, the complete variable domain is GAGVSQSPSNKVTEKGKDVELRCDPISGHTALYWYRQSLGQGLEFLIYFQGNSAPDKSGLPSDRFSAERTGGSVSTLTIQRTQQEDSAVYLCASSVAGGPIRSFFGPGTRLTVL.